The sequence of this T cell receptor (beta chain) was determined in a study of T cell repertoires in cytomegalovirus infection. Study as a whole: Peptides in the study included HLA-C-restricted and HLA-B-restricted CMV epitopes. Study-wide findings and caveats: In two of eight donors, the top clonotype was HLA-C-restricted CMV-specific.

Worth noting for this clonotype: Its matching antigen is unknown.

MiXCR was run by TCRdb on the reads, yielding one entry per CDR3 protein. This table holds hundreds of thousands of distinct CDR3 sequences, around 29% found once. CDR3 length: 16 amino acids. The trim removed 6 bases at V and 7 bases at J, leaving 12 bases unmatched. This clonotype was sampled from a human donor in good health (CMV status not recorded). Some clones in this sample may be carry-over from other donors' samples. The sample was cultured CD8+ T cells from PBMCs, taken from culture after CMV antigen stimulation. This chain links TRBV12-3 or TRBV12-4 with TRBJ1-6; 7 bases map to TRBD1. CDR3 nucleotide sequence: TGTGCCAGCAGCTCGACCAGGGGGGGGCCCAATTCACCCCTCCACTTT. Residues: CASSSTRGGPNSPLHF.